This T cell receptor beta chain was sequenced in a study of early stage breast cancer tumors. TCRdb keeps only in-frame clones here, not all; method: immunoSEQ multiplex PCR. The top ten clones hold about 3.6% of a sample with about 72,000 clones, approximately 80% of them seen once. J lost 10 bases, V lost 4 bases, and 6 bases had no gene match. Germline CDR1 SGHRS, CDR2 YFSETQ. This CDR3 comprises 12 residues. Study outcomes and limitations: Blood repertoires resembled normal breast more than tumor. Functional markers like CD4, CD8 and FOXP3 were missed in bulk sequencing.

As concerns this clone: Its matching antigen is unknown.

This chain uses TRBV5-1 with TRBJ2-3, with TRBD1 matching over 7 bases. What was sequenced was blood. The receptor was derived from a person in their sixties or seventies with breast cancer. The CDR3 spells CASSPPGTAQYF. The CDR3, as DNA: TGCGCCAGCAGCCCCCCAGGGACAGCGCAGTATTTT. Combining the CDR3 with reference TRBV5-1 and TRBJ2-3 gives the whole variable domain KAGVTQTPRYLIKTRGQQVTLSCSPISGHRSVSWYQQTPGQGLQFLFEYFSETQRNKGNFPGRFSGRQFSNSRSEMNVSTLELGDSALYLCASSPPGTAQYFGPGTRLTVL.